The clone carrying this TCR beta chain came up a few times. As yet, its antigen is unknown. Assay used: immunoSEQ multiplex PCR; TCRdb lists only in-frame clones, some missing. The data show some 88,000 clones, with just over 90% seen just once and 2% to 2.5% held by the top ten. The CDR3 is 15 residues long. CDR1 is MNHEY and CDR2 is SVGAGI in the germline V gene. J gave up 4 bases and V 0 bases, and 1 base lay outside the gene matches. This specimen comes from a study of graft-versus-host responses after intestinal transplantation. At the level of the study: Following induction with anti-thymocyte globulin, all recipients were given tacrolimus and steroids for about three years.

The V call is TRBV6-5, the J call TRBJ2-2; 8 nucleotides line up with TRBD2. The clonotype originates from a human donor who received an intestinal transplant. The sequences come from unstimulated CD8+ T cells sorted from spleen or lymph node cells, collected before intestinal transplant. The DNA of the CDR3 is TGTGCCAGCAGTTACTCTAGCGGGACCACCGGGGAGCTGTTTTTT. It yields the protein CASSYSSGTTGELFF.